The source of this T cell receptor beta chain is a study of blood T cell repertoires in COVID-19. In the study overall: The United States, Italy and Spain provided the acute and convalescent COVID-19 samples. T cells, B-cell-depleted T cells, or PBMCs provided the cDNA or gDNA that served as material.

Per the study methods: Scientists estimated how many nucleated cells there were by amplifying reference gene primers. Libraries were prepared by immunoSEQ multiplex PCR; TCRdb keeps only in-frame clonotypes and omits some of them. V and J calls and clone size come straight from that table; D and trimming were deduced from the DNA. The repertoire holds a few hundred thousand clones, with 70% to 90% as singletons. Germline V gives CDR1 KGHDR, CDR2 SFDVKD. V trimming: 3 bases; J trimming: 2 bases; junction bases outside the gene matches: 5. The CDR3 spans 15 residues. The sample comprised peripheral blood. The TCR comes from a man aged 35 to 55 with acute or convalescent COVID-19. The chain carries TRBV24-1 and TRBJ1-2, with 7 positions matching TRBD1. The DNA of the CDR3 is TGTGCCACCAGTGATGTGGGACAGTCCAACTATGGCTACACCTTC. Translating it yields CATSDVGQSNYGYTF.